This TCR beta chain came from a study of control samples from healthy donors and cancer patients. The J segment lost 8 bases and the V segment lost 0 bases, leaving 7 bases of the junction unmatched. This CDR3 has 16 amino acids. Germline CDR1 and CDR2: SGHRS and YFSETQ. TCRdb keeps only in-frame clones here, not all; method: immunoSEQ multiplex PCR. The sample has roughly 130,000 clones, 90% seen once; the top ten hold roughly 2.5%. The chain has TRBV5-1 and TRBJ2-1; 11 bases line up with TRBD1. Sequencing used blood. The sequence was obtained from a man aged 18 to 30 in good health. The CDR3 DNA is TGCGCCAGCAGCTTGGTAGGGACAGGGGGTATCGATGAGCAGTTCTTC. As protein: CASSLVGTGGIDEQFF.